This T cell receptor beta chain was observed in a study of blood T cell repertoires in COVID-19. Study-level background: Spain, Italy and the United States supplied samples that represented acute and convalescent COVID-19. T cells, B-cell-depleted T cells, or PBMCs provided the cDNA or gDNA that served as material.

As originally analysed: How many nucleated cells were present was estimated from reference gene primer amplification. Method: immunoSEQ multiplex PCR; TCRdb's copy keeps in-frame clones and lacks some. V, J and clone size derive from that table, while D and trimming were established from the DNA sequence. The sample includes fewer than 350,000 clones, approximately 80% seen only once; the top ten take 2.5% to 3%. Per the germline V gene, CDR1 is LGHDT and CDR2 is YNNKEL (reference sequence). V was clipped by 0 bases and J by 2 bases, with 10 bases between them. This CDR3 is built from 15 residues. The clonotype was recovered from a woman aged 55-75 years with active or convalescent COVID-19. The chain joins TRBV3-1 (or the pseudogene TRBV3-2) to TRBJ2-5, with D possibly matching TRBD2 (6 bases). Sequencing input: peripheral blood. As DNA, the CDR3 is TGTGCCAGCAGCCAAGACGTTAGCGGACAAGAGACCCAGTACTTC. It is translated as CASSQDVSGQETQYF.